Below are 15 T cell receptor beta chains sequenced from a single sample in a study of cytomegalovirus exposure and HLA in healthy donors. The PCR made use of 60 Vbeta and 13 Jbeta primers. The method was immunoSEQ multiplex PCR; TCRdb's version includes in-frame clones alone and lacks a portion of them. The sample has about 140,000 clones, approximately 82% seen once. Sequencing used PBMCs. These TCRs come from an older woman in good health and CMV-seropositive.

The chain is built from TRBV19 and TRBJ1-5; 7 bases are shared with TRBD1. Losses at the gene ends were 8 bases for V and 3 bases for J; bases not matched to a gene: 7. Germline V gives CDR1 LNHDA, CDR2 SQIVND (reference sequence). The CDR3 is 14 amino acids. The CDR3, as DNA: TGTGCCAGTCGAAAGGGGGCCATCAATCAGCCCCAGCATTTT. The encoded protein is CASRKGAINQPQHF.

V usage is TRBV19 and J usage is TRBJ1-5; the D is unclear. CDR1 and CDR2 from the germline V gene are LNHDA and SQIVND (reference sequence). This CDR3 has 13 amino acids. V dropped 3 bases and J dropped 5 bases, with 8 bases sitting between them. CDR3 in DNA: TGTGCCAGTAGTATCTCGAGCCATCAGCCCCAGCATTTT. As protein: CASSISSHQPQHF.

This clone is a singleton in its sample. The rearrangement uses TRBV7-9 and TRBJ1-2; TRBD1 might be the D (5 bases). The CDR3 is 13 amino acids. The V end was cut by 5 bases, the J end by 2 bases, with 9 bases between. CDR1 and CDR2 (germline): SEHNR, FQNEAQ (reference sequence). The CDR3 sequence is CASSLPGNYGYTF. For the CDR3, the DNA is TGTGCCAGCAGCCTTCCAGGGAACTATGGCTACACCTTC.

This chain connects TRBV30 to TRBJ2-7, with 9 bases matching TRBD1. Germline V lookup: CDR1 GTSNPN, CDR2 SVGIG (reference sequence). V shed 2 bases and J 7 bases; nucleotides not matched to a gene: 9. The CDR3 is made up of 14 amino acids. CDR3 nucleotides: TGTGCCTGGAGTCTTGACAGGGGGGGTAATGAGCAGTACTTC. This sequence encodes CAWSLDRGGNEQYF.

The chain links TRBV5-6 to TRBJ1-4; 9 bases map to TRBD1. The CDR3 contains 15 residues. Germline CDR1 and CDR2: SGHDT and YYEEEE. V dropped 3 bases and J dropped 7; count of bases not matched to a gene: 7. Written as DNA, the CDR3 is TGTGCCAGCAGCTCCCGACAGGGGGACTTTGAAAAACTGTTTTTT. Amino acids: CASSSRQGDFEKLFF.

The CDR3 loop is CASNARGPSYEQYF. The CDR3 DNA reads TGTGCCAGCAATGCCAGGGGACCTTCCTACGAGCAGTACTTC. The chain has TRBV2 and TRBJ2-7, with D possibly matching TRBD1 (6 bases). Per the germline V gene, CDR1 is SNHLY and CDR2 is FYNNEI. The ends were cut back, 7 bases at V and 1 base at J, with 14 bases in the middle. This CDR3 has 14 residues.

This chain links TRBV6-6 with TRBJ2-2, with D maybe TRBD1 (6 bases). The CDR3 has 16 amino acids. The germline CDR1 and CDR2 sequences are MNHNY and SVGAGI (reference sequence). V lost 6 bases, J lost 1 base, and 15 bases lay in between. CDR3 sequence (DNA): TGTGCCAGCAGCCCTACAGGGCGACTGAACACCGGGGAGCTGTTTTTT. Translated: CASSPTGRLNTGELFF.

This clone was recorded only once. This rearrangement joins TRBV27 to TRBJ2-7; 10 nucleotides agree with TRBD2. V trimming: 2 bases; J trimming: 6 bases; junction bases outside the gene matches: 10. Germline CDR1 MNHEY, CDR2 SMNVEV (reference sequence). The CDR3 runs 16 residues. CDR3 protein: CASSLRLASGSPEQYF. Written as DNA, the CDR3 is TGTGCCAGCAGTTTAAGGTTGGCTAGCGGGAGCCCCGAGCAGTACTTC.

J is TRBJ2-7 and V is TRBV2; 8 nucleotides match TRBD2. Germline CDR1 and CDR2: SNHLY and FYNNEI. This CDR3 is built from 12 residues. V dropped 7 bases and J dropped 6; count of bases not matched to a gene: 5. The CDR3 region has the DNA TGTGCCAGCAATTTGGGGACTAGCGAGCAGTACTTC. Protein sequence: CASNLGTSEQYF. The complete variable domain, with remaining parts taken from reference TRBV2 and TRBJ2-7, reads EPEVTQTPSHQVTQMGQEVILRCVPISNHLYFYWYRQILGQKVEFLVSFYNNEISEKSEIFDDQFSVERPDGSNFTLKIRSTKLEDSAMYFCASNLGTSEQYFGPGTRLTVT.

This sequence joins TRBV28 and TRBJ2-3; D is undetermined. CDR3 length equals 14 residues. Germline V gene data show CDR1 as MDHEN and CDR2 as SYDVKM. Trimming pared 3 bases from V and 6 bases from J, leaving 13 bases between. CDR3 amino acids: CASSLYSRADTQYF. The CDR3 DNA reads TGTGCCAGCAGTTTGTATAGCCGAGCCGATACGCAGTATTTT.

The V and J genes are TRBV30 and TRBJ2-1; 11 nucleotides match TRBD2. V dropped 0 bases and J dropped 15; count of bases not matched to a gene: 19. CDR3 size: 17 residues. From germline, CDR1 is GTSNPN and CDR2 SVGIG (reference sequence). Here the CDR3 reads CAWSVLKGRIAGGGRFF. As DNA, the CDR3 is TGTGCCTGGAGTGTACTAAAAGGTCGAATAGCGGGAGGGGGTCGGTTCTTC.

This clone was detected once. The CDR3, as DNA: TGTGCCAGCAGCTTTGTCTCTGAAGCTTTCTTT. Protein product: CASSFVSEAFF. V is TRBV7-9 and J is TRBJ1-1; D unclear. Looked up from germline, CDR1 is SEHNR and CDR2 is FQNEAQ (reference sequence). V was trimmed by 3 bases and J by 6 bases, leaving 5 bases between them. The CDR3 loop spans 11 amino acids.

The V and J genes are TRBV5-6 and TRBJ2-3; 11 bases fit TRBD2. V lost 4 bases, J lost 0 bases, and 7 bases stayed unmatched. The CDR3 spans 17 residues. CDR1 and CDR2 (germline): SGHDT, YYEEEE. CDR3: CASSPSGRTTSTDTQYF. In DNA, the CDR3 is TGTGCCAGCAGCCCTAGCGGGAGGACAACTAGCACAGATACGCAGTATTTT.

This chain connects TRBV5-1 to TRBJ2-3; the D gene is possibly TRBD2 (6 bases). Germline V gene lookup returns CDR1 SGHRS and CDR2 YFSETQ. The V gene lost 2 bases and the J gene lost 2 bases, with 9 bases spanning the gap. The CDR3 is 14 amino acids. CDR3 coding DNA: TGCGCCAGCAGCTTCGGAGGGCCCACAGATACGCAGTATTTT. As protein: CASSFGGPTDTQYF.

The J gene is TRBJ2-3, the V gene TRBV4-3, with D perhaps matching TRBD2 (6 bases). CDR3 length: 16 residues. V was trimmed by 0 bases and J by 4 bases, leaving 14 bases between them. Germline CDR1 LGHNA, CDR2 YSLEER. Here the CDR3 DNA reads TGCGCCAGCAGCCAAGATCGGCTAGCGAGGGCAGATACGCAGTATTTT. Its translation: CASSQDRLARADTQYF.